The TCR beta chain under discussion was sequenced for a study of CD4+ T cells in melanoma. Study-level points and caveats: CD8+ T cell, macrophage and B cell function reportedly correlated with neoantigen-specific CD4+ T cells. In melanoma, neoantigen-specific CD4+ T cells reportedly differed in differentiation state.

V was cut by 0 bases and J by 1 base, with 9 bases left in between. CDR3 length: 15 residues. Per the germline V gene, CDR1 is SGHRS and CDR2 is YFSETQ. About this clone: The antigen remains unidentified.

The table came from immunoSEQ multiplex PCR; TCRdb's copy has only in-frame clones and leaves some out. The sample records 13,000 or so clones, 70% to 80% being singletons. J is TRBJ2-3 and V is TRBV5-1, with D possibly TRBD2 on 5 matching bases. The sequence derives from a human donor with melanoma. The specimen was cells from a culture (not recorded whether cultured in vitro). The CDR3 nucleotides read TGCGCCAGCAGCTTGGAGCGGACCGGCACAGATACGCAGTATTTT. It encodes CASSLERTGTDTQYF.